This entry describes one TCR beta chain. The antigen is undetermined. Germline V gene sequence: CDR1 SEHNR, CDR2 FQNEAQ (reference sequence). V shed 8 bases and J 0 bases; nucleotides not matched to a gene: 15. CDR3 size: 18 residues. This sample is part of a study of cytomegalovirus exposure and HLA in healthy donors. Study findings and constraints: Immune exposure information comprised only CMV serostatus. Some V segments, TRBV6-2 and TRBV6-3 among them, were indistinguishable and were therefore excluded.

Researchers ran the PCR with 60 Vbeta and 13 Jbeta primers. TCRdb's table, derived via immunoSEQ multiplex PCR, lists solely in-frame clones and lacks some. The top ten clones hold roughly 4% of a sample with some 110,000 clones, around 78% of them seen once. This receptor was taken from a man aged 40-49 years in good health and CMV-seronegative. Material: PBMCs. The chain carries TRBV7-9 and TRBJ2-7, with 11 bases lining up with TRBD1. This CDR3 is CASATPPGQGVYSYEQYF. CDR3 in DNA: TGTGCCAGCGCCACCCCTCCGGGACAGGGGGTCTACTCCTACGAGCAGTACTTC.